Given below is one T cell receptor (beta chain) in context. The source of the sample is a study of technical replicates of blood from a handful of donors. The CDR3 totals 12 residues. V shed 2 bases and J shed 1 base, with 5 bases lying between them. CDR1 GTSNPN and CDR2 SVGIG come from the germline V gene (reference sequence). Sequencing was performed with immunoSEQ multiplex PCR; in TCRdb, only in-frame clones are kept and a portion is missing. The sample shows about 75,000 clones, 97% of them seen only once. The sequence derives from a human donor in good health. Sequencing was carried out using T cells isolated from PBMCs. The chain carries TRBV30 and TRBJ1-1; no clear D. CDR3 sequence: CAWSPRNTEAFF. The DNA for the CDR3 is TGTGCCTGGAGTCCCCGGAACACTGAAGCTTTCTTT.